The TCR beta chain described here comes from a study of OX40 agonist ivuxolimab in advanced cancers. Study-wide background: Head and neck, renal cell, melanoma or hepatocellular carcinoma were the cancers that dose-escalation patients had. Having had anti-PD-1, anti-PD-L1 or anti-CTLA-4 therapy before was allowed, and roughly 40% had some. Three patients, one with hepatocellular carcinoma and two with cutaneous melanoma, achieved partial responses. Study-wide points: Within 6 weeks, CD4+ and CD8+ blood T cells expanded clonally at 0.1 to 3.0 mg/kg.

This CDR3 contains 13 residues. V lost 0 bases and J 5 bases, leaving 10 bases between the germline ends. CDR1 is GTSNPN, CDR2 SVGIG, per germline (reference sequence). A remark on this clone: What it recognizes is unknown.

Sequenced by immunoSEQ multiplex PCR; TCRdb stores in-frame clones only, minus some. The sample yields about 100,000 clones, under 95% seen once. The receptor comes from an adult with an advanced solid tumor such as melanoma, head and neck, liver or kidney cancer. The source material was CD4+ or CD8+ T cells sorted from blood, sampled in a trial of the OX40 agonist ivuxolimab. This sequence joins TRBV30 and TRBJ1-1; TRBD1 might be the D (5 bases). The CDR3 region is CAWSVRGITEAFF. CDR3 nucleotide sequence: TGTGCCTGGAGTGTTAGGGGAATTACTGAAGCTTTCTTT. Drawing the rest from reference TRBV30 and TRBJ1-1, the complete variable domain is SQTIHQWPATLVQPVGSPLSLECTVEGTSNPNLYWYRQAAGRGLQLLFYSVGIGQISSEVPQNLSASRPQDRQFILSSKKLLLSDSGFYLCAWSVRGITEAFFGQGTRLTVV.